The 17 T cell receptor beta chains given below trace back to one sample, sequenced in a study of graft-versus-host responses after intestinal transplantation. Generated by immunoSEQ multiplex PCR, the TCRdb table keeps only in-frame clones and is missing some. The sample has about 12,000 clones, about 86% seen once. The sample was PBMCs, taken about 130 days after transplant. These receptors originate from a human patient who received an intestinal transplant, so some T cells may come from the graft donor.

The chain combines TRBV7-9 with TRBJ1-2; D gene unclear. The CDR3 has 12 residues. V was shortened by 5 bases and J by 5 bases, with 9 bases between the two germline ends. CDR1 and CDR2 (germline): SEHNR, FQNEAQ (reference sequence). CDR3 residues: CASSLGDYGYTF. The CDR3 bases are TGTGCCAGCAGCCTAGGAGATTATGGCTACACCTTC.

The chain employs TRBV2 and TRBJ2-1; D is perhaps TRBD1 (6 bases). This CDR3 has 15 amino acids. Germline V gene lookup returns CDR1 SNHLY and CDR2 FYNNEI. Deletions cut 2 bases from V and 8 bases from J, with 16 bases between. CDR3 DNA sequence: TGTGCCAGCAGTGAAAGGACAGATCTCGGGGATGAGCAGTTCTTC. Translated: CASSERTDLGDEQFF.

The gene calls are TRBV9 and TRBJ2-1; D gene uncertain. The CDR3 loop spans 11 amino acids. V lost 8 bases to trimming and J lost 8 bases, with 11 bases between them. From germline, CDR1 is SGDLS and CDR2 YYNGEE. CDR3 residues: CASARGHEQFF. The DNA of the CDR3 is TGTGCCAGTGCCCGCGGTCATGAGCAGTTCTTC. Looking up the rest from reference TRBV9 and TRBJ2-1 gives the full variable domain: DSGVTQTPKHLITATGQRVTLRCSPRSGDLSVYWYQQSLDQGLQFLIQYYNGEERAKGNILERFSAQQFPDLHSELNLSSLELGDSALYFCASARGHEQFFGPGTRLTVL.

This clone was recorded a few times. The chain uses TRBV28 and TRBJ1-1; unclear D gene. This CDR3 contains 14 residues. Trimming stripped 6 bases from V and 0 bases from J, with 11 bases between. Germline-derived CDR1 and CDR2 are MDHEN and SYDVKM. The CDR3 protein is CASRSGAVNTEAFF. The CDR3 DNA is TGTGCCAGCAGGTCAGGTGCCGTGAACACTGAAGCTTTCTTT.

On this clone: At one boundary the junction diverges from the germline segment, which might be a read error. The genes are TRBV7-6 and TRBJ1-4; the D gene is possibly TRBD1 (6 bases). CDR3 length equals 18 residues. CDR1 and CDR2 from the germline V gene are SGHVS and FNYEAQ. The DNA of the CDR3 is TGTGCCAGCAGCTTAAACCTCCAGGGGCCCACAACTAATGAAAGACTGTTTTTT. Translating gives CASSLNLQGPTTNERLFF.

The CDR3 here is CASSYPPDSSYEQYF. In nucleotides, the CDR3 is TGTGCCAGCAGTTACCCCCCTGACAGTTCCTACGAGCAGTACTTC. The V gene is TRBV6-5, the J gene TRBJ2-7, with D perhaps TRBD1 (5 bases). V lost 2 bases and J lost 1, with 12 bases in between. CDR3 length: 15 amino acids. Germline V gene lookup returns CDR1 MNHEY and CDR2 SVGAGI.

This clone was recorded a few times. The rearrangement uses TRBV28 and TRBJ2-7; TRBD2 aligns across 11 bases. The germline CDR1 and CDR2 sequences are MDHEN and SYDVKM. The length of the CDR3 is 17 residues. Germline trimming cut 7 bases from V and 0 bases from J; bases unmatched to any gene: 11. The CDR3 loop is CASNGLAGGLFSYEQYF. CDR3 coding DNA: TGTGCCAGCAATGGGCTAGCGGGAGGCCTTTTCTCCTACGAGCAGTACTTC.

Worth noting for this clone: The junction shows a germline mismatch at one end, possibly a read error. The chain has TRBV7-9 and TRBJ1-1; D is undetermined. The germline CDR1 and CDR2 sequences are SEHNR and FQNEAQ (reference sequence). This CDR3 is built from 13 residues. DNA for the CDR3: TGTGCCAGCAGCCTAGCACTGAACACTGAAGCTTTCTTT. It is translated as CASSLALNTEAFF.

The chain employs TRBV19 and TRBJ2-2; D remains ambiguous. The CDR3 contains 13 residues. V gave up 0 bases and J gave up 6 bases, with 5 bases separating them. Germline V CDR1 and CDR2: LNHDA, SQIVND (reference sequence). The CDR3 spells CASSIDVPGELFF. CDR3 nucleotides: TGTGCCAGTAGTATAGATGTCCCCGGGGAGCTGTTTTTT.

In regard to this clone: The same CDR3 also results from other DNA sequences found in this sample. The rearrangement joins TRBV6-1 to TRBJ2-7; the match to TRBD2 covers 11 bases. Germline V gives CDR1 MNHNS, CDR2 SASEGT. Trimming removed 2 bases from V and 0 bases from J; junction bases left unmatched: 0. The CDR3 spans 15 residues. CDR3 bases: TGTGCCAGCAGTGAACTAGCGGGGGGCTCCTACGAGCAGTACTTC. It encodes CASSELAGGSYEQYF.

V is TRBV6-1 and J is TRBJ2-7, with no clear D. Deletions cut 5 bases from V and 1 base from J, with 6 bases between. The germline V gene has CDR1 MNHNS and CDR2 SASEGT. CDR3 length: 12 residues. The CDR3 DNA is TGTGCCAGCAGTAGTATTTCCTACGAGCAGTACTTC. Amino acids: CASSSISYEQYF.

This rearrangement joins TRBV10-1 to TRBJ2-7; D remains ambiguous. The CDR3 is 11 residues long. Trimming took off 4 bases at V and 11 bases at J, with 12 bases between the two ends. Looked up from germline, CDR1 is WNHNN and CDR2 is SYGVQD (reference sequence). CDR3 residues: CASSVGIREYF. For the CDR3, the DNA is TGCGCCAGCAGTGTAGGGATCAGAGAGTACTTC.

This CDR3 is CASREAGELFF. The CDR3, as DNA: TGTGCCAGCAGGGAGGCCGGGGAGCTGTTTTTT. The chain uses TRBV27 and TRBJ2-2; D may be TRBD2 (5 bases). V was pared by 6 bases and J by 6 bases, with 5 bases between. Germline values: CDR1 MNHEY, CDR2 SMNVEV (reference sequence). The CDR3 totals 11 residues.

This chain joins TRBV6-5 and TRBJ1-2, with D maybe TRBD1 (5 bases). Germline V gives CDR1 MNHEY, CDR2 SVGAGI. Trimming pared 7 bases from V and 5 bases from J, leaving 17 bases between. This CDR3 comprises 14 residues. The chain's CDR3 is CASKVSREGYGYTF. CDR3 bases: TGTGCCAGCAAAGTATCAAGGGAGGGGTATGGCTACACCTTC.

V is TRBV4-1 and J is TRBJ2-7, with 7 bases fitting TRBD2. CDR1 MGHRA and CDR2 YSYEKL come from the germline V gene. This CDR3 contains 16 residues. V was pared by 3 bases and J by 4 bases, with 12 bases of the junction left unmatched. In nucleotides, the CDR3 is TGCGCCAGCAGCCAGTACCAGACTAGCCCAATATACGAGCAGTACTTC. This encodes CASSQYQTSPIYEQYF.

The genes are TRBV19 and TRBJ2-1; D is possibly TRBD1 (6 bases). Germline V gene lookup returns CDR1 LNHDA and CDR2 SQIVND (reference sequence). The CDR3 is made up of 13 amino acids. V lost 7 bases to trimming and J lost 3 bases, with 10 bases between them. CDR3 in amino acids: CASTQDSYNEQFF. The CDR3, as DNA: TGTGCCAGTACCCAGGACAGCTACAATGAGCAGTTCTTC.

This chain links TRBV7-2 with TRBJ2-7; D possibly corresponds to TRBD2 (6 bases). V was pared by 6 bases and J by 1 base, with 13 bases between. The germline gives CDR1 SGHTA, CDR2 FQGNSA. This CDR3 has 14 residues. In DNA form, the CDR3 reads TGTGCCAGCAGTCGACTAGGAGGATCCTACGAGCAGTACTTC. Protein: CASSRLGGSYEQYF.